The following is a TCR beta chain sequence with its context. Clones were read by immunoSEQ multiplex PCR, and TCRdb kept only the in-frame ones, dropping some. Found here are approximately 300,000 clones, roughly 90% of them singletons; the top ten hold around 6%. The data are from a study of blood T cell repertoires in COVID-19. The specimen was peripheral blood. This TCR was recovered from a man aged 18 to 29 who had recovered from COVID-19.

The CDR3 coding sequence is TGTGCCAGCAGCTCGGGACAACGCTATGGCTACACCTTC. The encoded protein is CASSSGQRYGYTF. The genes are TRBV7-2 and TRBJ1-2, with D possibly matching TRBD1 (6 bases). With 4 bases removed from V and 4 bases from J, the gap between germline ends came to 10 bases. The CDR3 is made up of 13 amino acids. The germline gives CDR1 SGHTA, CDR2 FQGNSA.